The clone carrying this T cell receptor (beta chain) was seen repeatedly, ten times or more. Stated time point: healthy volunteer bleed at 6 weeks. Total RNA extraction was carried out from unfractionated whole blood. This record comes from a study of human T cells and chemical hapten exposure. Study summary: Among samples, TCR yields varied mainly because of small differences in pooled library volume.

There are 12 residues in the CDR3. Germline V lookup: CDR1 DFQATT, CDR2 SNEGSKA (reference sequence). V shed 8 bases and J 10 bases; nucleotides not matched to a gene: 6. Each cDNA molecule in the library carried unique molecular identifiers. In the source study's methods: From roughly 23,000 to 640,000 TCRs were found per sample, with a median of about 100,000. Each CDR3 protein is one row after TCRdb ran MiXCR on the RACE reads. TCRdb's processing, not the authors' own work, is the source of the V and J calls. The table lists about 77,000 distinct CDR3 sequences, 8.5% to 10% of them singletons. This rearrangement joins TRBV20-1 to TRBJ1-6, with 9 bases lining up with TRBD1. The clonotype comes from a female donor in good health. Some clones in this sample may be carry-over from other donors' samples. The sequencing input was whole blood. DNA for the CDR3: TGCAGTTGGGGACAGGGTGTATCACCCCTCCACTTT. Its protein product is CSWGQGVSPLHF.